This T cell receptor beta chain was recorded in a study of CD4 T cells in relation to SARS-CoV-2 and coronaviruses. Repertoires were generated with immunoSEQ multiplex PCR, while TCRdb's copy carries only in-frame clones and drops some. The sample carries 55,000 to 70,000 clones, 85% to 95% recorded once. The CDR3 length is 21 residues. Germline lookup yields CDR1 SGHRS and CDR2 YFSETQ. Trimming took off 3 bases at V and 1 base at J, with 31 bases between the two ends. Unexposed donor CD4+ T cells date from 2011-2018, before the COVID-19 pandemic. Sequenced input: naive CD4+ T cells from PBMCs. As to subset: naive CD4+ T cells isolated by negative enrichment. V gene TRBV5-1 combines with J gene TRBJ1-1, with D possibly matching TRBD1 (5 bases). The sequence was obtained from a human donor in good health. Written as DNA, the CDR3 is TGCGCCAGCAGCTGGGGCGGTTCTGGGGGTGGAGTGGGGGTGAAGAACACTGAAGCTTTCTTT. Translation gives CASSWGGSGGGVGVKNTEAFF. Complete variable domain (other parts from reference TRBV5-1 and TRBJ1-1): KAGVTQTPRYLIKTRGQQVTLSCSPISGHRSVSWYQQTPGQGLQFLFEYFSETQRNKGNFPGRFSGRQFSNSRSEMNVSTLELGDSALYLCASSWGGSGGGVGVKNTEAFFGQGTRLTVV.